This T cell receptor (beta chain) originates from a study of vaccination and CD4 T cells after COVID-19. At the level of the study: Cultures designated as controls were supplied with a CEFX pool, an HIV-1 Nef pool, or no peptide.

Germline V gives CDR1 ENHRY, CDR2 SYGVKD. This CDR3 contains 15 residues. Trimming removed 10 bases from V and 0 bases from J; junction bases left unmatched: 5. This clonotype has more than one count but fewer than ten. Its specificity is not known. With the Oncomine TCR Beta short-read assay, DNA from cultured CD4+ T cells was sequenced. TCRdb re-derived calls from the PCR reads in MiXCR, one entry per CDR3 protein. The sample contains some 8,300 distinct CDR3 sequences, around 70% of which appear only once. Indicated treatment: approximately 9-day PBMC culture with coronavirus spike peptide pools or control peptides (ViraFEST assay). PCR-confirmed positives ranged from March to December 2020, preceding US Alpha, Beta and Delta variants. Researchers reported culturing 2.1 million or so PBMCs per well with roughly 10 IU/ml IL-2 and 8 to 10 ug/ml peptide pools.

Sequenced sample: CD4+ T cells from blood, cultured in vitro. The receptor's source is a human donor who had recovered from COVID-19. The rearrangement joins TRBV10-3 to TRBJ2-2; 10 nucleotides match TRBD2. CDR3 sequence reads: CATVAGGANTGELFF. The CDR3 nucleotides read TGTGCCACTGTAGCGGGGGGCGCGAACACCGGGGAGCTGTTTTTT.